A single sample gave rise to the 17 T cell receptor beta chains below, sequenced in a study of cytomegalovirus exposure and HLA in healthy donors. PCR used 60 Vbeta primers and 13 Jbeta primers. This table comes from immunoSEQ multiplex PCR, and its TCRdb copy is limited to in-frame clones, with some not included. The sample lists roughly 140,000 clones, approximately 79% occurring once. The sequencing sample was made of PBMCs. The receptors shown here come from a woman aged 45-60 years in good health and CMV-seropositive.

The chain carries TRBV27 and TRBJ1-4; TRBD1 is a possible D gene (6 bases). Deletions cut 5 bases from V and 10 bases from J, with 23 bases between. Germline V CDR1 and CDR2: MNHEY, SMNVEV (reference sequence). The CDR3 is made up of 16 amino acids. CDR3 protein: CASSPEKQGSLGKLFF. CDR3 DNA sequence: TGTGCCAGCAGTCCGGAGAAACAGGGATCTCTGGGAAAACTGTTTTTT.

J is TRBJ1-6 and V is TRBV12-5; 8 nucleotides agree with TRBD1. Germline CDR1 is LGHNT and CDR2 is FRNRAP. J gave up 14 bases and V 8 bases, and 8 bases lay outside the gene matches. CDR3 length: 12 amino acids. The CDR3 DNA follows: TGTGCTAGTACAGGGGGGAATCGTGCCCTCCACTTT. Its translation is CASTGGNRALHF.

The chain uses TRBV9 and TRBJ2-2, with D maybe TRBD2 (5 bases). Per germline, CDR1 SGDLS and CDR2 YYNGEE. The CDR3 totals 16 residues. V lost 0 bases, J lost 0 bases, and 9 bases lay in between. In nucleotides, the CDR3 is TGTGCCAGCAGCGTAGGTGCGGGTTCGAACACCGGGGAGCTGTTTTTT. It specifies CASSVGAGSNTGELFF.

The chain's CDR3 is CASSGQGTVGLDQPQHF. In DNA form, the CDR3 reads TGTGCCAGCAGCGGACAGGGGACGGTAGGTCTGGATCAGCCCCAGCATTTT. The rearrangement links TRBV9 to TRBJ1-5; 8 nucleotides match TRBD1. This CDR3 contains 17 residues. CDR1 and CDR2 from the germline V gene are SGDLS and YYNGEE. The J segment lost 5 bases and the V segment lost 3 bases, leaving 13 bases of the junction unmatched.

The rearrangement joins TRBV5-1 to TRBJ2-1, with a possible D match to TRBD2 (6 bases). This CDR3 contains 14 residues. Germline V gene lookup returns CDR1 SGHRS and CDR2 YFSETQ. The V end lost 2 bases, the J end lost 4 bases, and 10 bases lay between the germline ends. The CDR3 DNA is TGCGCCAGCAGCTTTGGGGGACTTTACAATGAGCAGTTCTTC. Translating it yields CASSFGGLYNEQFF.

This clone showed up just a few times. The V call is TRBV5-1, the J call TRBJ2-2, with TRBD2 identical over 8 bases. Trimming at V came to 4 bases and at J to 6 bases, leaving 8 bases not matched to a gene. Germline CDR1 SGHRS, CDR2 YFSETQ. CDR3 length equals 15 residues. CDR3 loop: CASSAGLAGPGELFF. The CDR3 DNA reads TGCGCCAGCAGCGCCGGACTAGCCGGTCCCGGGGAGCTGTTTTTT.

The gene calls are TRBV4-3 and TRBJ1-4; tentatively, D is TRBD1 (6 bases). This CDR3 contains 14 residues. Trimming took off 1 base at V and 7 bases at J, with 10 bases between the two ends. The germline V gene encodes CDR1 LGHNA and CDR2 YSLEER. The CDR3: CASSQGRGGEKLFF. CDR3 nucleotide sequence: TGCGCCAGCAGCCAAGGCAGGGGCGGTGAAAAACTGTTTTTT.

The chain is built from TRBV13 and TRBJ2-7; 7 nucleotides align to TRBD2. Germline lookup yields CDR1 PRHDT and CDR2 FYEKMQ (reference sequence). The J segment lost 4 bases and the V segment lost 6 bases, leaving 6 bases of the junction unmatched. The CDR3 length is 13 residues. The CDR3 sequence: CASSRRGGYEQYF. In nucleotides, the CDR3 is TGTGCCAGCAGTAGGCGGGGAGGGTACGAGCAGTACTTC.

This chain uses TRBV7-2 with TRBJ2-1; D call uncertain. CDR1 and CDR2 (germline): SGHTA, FQGNSA. V lost 1 base and J lost 7, with 14 bases in between. The CDR3 sequence is 15 residues long. The CDR3 region has the DNA TGTGCCAGCAGCTTAGACGGAAATCTGGAGAATGAGCAGTTCTTC. Amino acid sequence: CASSLDGNLENEQFF.

The chain is built from TRBV6-5 and TRBJ1-2; D gene ambiguous. The CDR3 extends over 13 amino acids. Trimming removed 0 bases from V and 7 bases from J, with 9 bases in between. Germline V lookup: CDR1 MNHEY, CDR2 SVGAGI. The CDR3 DNA reads TGTGCCAGCAGTTACTCCCCGACAAGTGGCTACACCTTC. This codes for CASSYSPTSGYTF.

The V call is TRBV6-5, the J call TRBJ2-7; 9 bases line up with TRBD2. CDR1 is MNHEY and CDR2 is SVGAGI in the germline V gene. The CDR3 covers 16 residues. V lost 4 bases and J lost 2; bases outside the gene matches: 9. CDR3 coding DNA: TGTGCCAGCAGTTCCGGCGGGGCTAGCGGGACCTACGAGCAGTACTTC. It translates to CASSSGGASGTYEQYF.

In regard to this clone: Germline is not matched at one junction end, which may reflect a read error. The chain has TRBV7-9 and TRBJ1-2; TRBD1 matches 7 bases. This CDR3 region has 17 residues. The germline V gene has CDR1 SEHNR and CDR2 FQNEAQ (reference sequence). As DNA, the CDR3 is TGTTCCAGCAGCGGACAGGCTGGCCCCAAGTTTGTCTATGGCTACACCTTC. Protein: CSSSGQAGPKFVYGYTF.

The chain uses TRBV18 and TRBJ2-7, with D unresolved. V dropped 5 bases and J dropped 8 bases, with 10 bases sitting between them. CDR1 is KGHSH and CDR2 is LQKENI in the germline V gene. The CDR3 extends over 11 amino acids. CDR3 DNA sequence: TGTGCCAGCTCAGCGAGCGATCAGCAGTACTTC. Amino acids: CASSASDQQYF.

The chain employs TRBV6-1 and TRBJ2-7, with D possibly matching TRBD1 (6 bases). The germline gives CDR1 MNHNS, CDR2 SASEGT. Trimming removed 5 bases from V and 2 bases from J, with 13 bases in between. The CDR3 length is 14 residues. In DNA, the CDR3 is TGTGCCAGCAGTTCCTCCGGGACAACCTACGAGCAGTACTTC. Residues: CASSSSGTTYEQYF.

This clone has more than one count but fewer than ten. The chain carries TRBV27 and TRBJ2-2; D remains unclear. V lost 3 bases to trimming and J lost 1 base, with 6 bases between them. The germline V gene encodes CDR1 MNHEY and CDR2 SMNVEV (reference sequence). The CDR3 extends over 14 amino acids. CDR3 sequence (DNA): TGTGCCAGCAGTTTGATGCGGAACACCGGGGAGCTGTTTTTT. Protein product: CASSLMRNTGELFF.

This sequence joins TRBV11-2 and TRBJ2-1, with 12 positions matching TRBD2. With 0 bases clipped from V and 5 bases from J, the junction kept 8 bases outside the gene matches. The CDR3 covers 18 residues. Per the germline V gene, CDR1 is SGHAT and CDR2 is FQNNGV. This chain's CDR3 is CASSLDLAGGPVHNEQFF. The CDR3 nucleotides are TGTGCCAGCAGCTTAGATCTAGCGGGGGGGCCGGTCCACAATGAGCAGTTCTTC.

This clone has just a few counts. CDR3 loop: CATREEAEAFF. CDR3 DNA: TGTGCCACCAGAGAGGAGGCTGAAGCTTTCTTT. The chain is built from TRBV15 and TRBJ1-1; D gene unclear. CDR1 and CDR2 from the germline V gene are LNHNV and YYDKDF (reference sequence). V dropped 6 bases and J dropped 6 bases, with 8 bases sitting between them. The CDR3 consists of 11 residues.